This T cell receptor beta chain was sequenced during a study of spatial heterogeneity in lung cancer. Stated time point: sample taken at primary tumor resection. Whole RNA from tumor, nontumor lung or frozen PBMC was sequenced unsorted. TCRdb itself ran the 5' RACE reads through MiXCR, one entry per CDR3 protein. The table lists 7,000 to 8,000 distinct CDR3 sequences, more than 6% of them singletons. This clonotype was seen ten or more times. This beta chain represents an off-target read in a library built for alpha chains; its size is of limited meaning. CDR1 and CDR2 from the germline V gene are LGHDT and YNNKEL (reference sequence). V lost 0 bases, J lost 2 bases, and 5 bases lay in between. The CDR3 spans 13 residues.

V and J are TRBV3-1 and TRBJ2-7, with unresolved D. The receptor's source is a male donor with early-stage non-small cell lung cancer. The specimen was PBMCs, collected at surgery. The DNA for the CDR3 is TGTGCCAGCAGCCAAGAGGCGGCCTACGAGCAGTACTTC. Protein: CASSQEAAYEQYF.